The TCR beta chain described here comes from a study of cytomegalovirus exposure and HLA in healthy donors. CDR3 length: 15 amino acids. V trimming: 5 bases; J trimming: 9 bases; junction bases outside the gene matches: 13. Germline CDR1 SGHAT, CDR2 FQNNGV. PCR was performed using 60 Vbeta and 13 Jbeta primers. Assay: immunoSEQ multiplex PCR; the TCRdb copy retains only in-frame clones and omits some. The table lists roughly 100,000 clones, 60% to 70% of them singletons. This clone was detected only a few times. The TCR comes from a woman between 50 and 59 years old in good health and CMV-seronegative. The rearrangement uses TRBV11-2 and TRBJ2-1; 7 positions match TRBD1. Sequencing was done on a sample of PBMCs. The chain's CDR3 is CASSPLTGKFGEQFF. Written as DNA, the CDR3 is TGTGCCAGCAGCCCCTTGACAGGGAAGTTTGGTGAGCAGTTCTTC.